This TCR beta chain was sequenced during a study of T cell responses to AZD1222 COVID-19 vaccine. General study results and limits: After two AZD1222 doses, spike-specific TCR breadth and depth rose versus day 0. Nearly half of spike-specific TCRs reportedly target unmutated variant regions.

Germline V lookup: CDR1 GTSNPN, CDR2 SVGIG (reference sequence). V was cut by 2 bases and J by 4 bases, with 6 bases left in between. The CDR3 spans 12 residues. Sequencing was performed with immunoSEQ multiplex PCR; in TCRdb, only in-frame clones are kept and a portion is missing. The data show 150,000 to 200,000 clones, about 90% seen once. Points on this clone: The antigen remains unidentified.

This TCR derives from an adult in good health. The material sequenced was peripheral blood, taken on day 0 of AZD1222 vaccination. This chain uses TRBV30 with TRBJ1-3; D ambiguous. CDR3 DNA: TGTGCCTGGAGTACTTCCGGAAACACCATATATTTT. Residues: CAWSTSGNTIYF. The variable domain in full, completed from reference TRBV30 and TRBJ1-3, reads SQTIHQWPATLVQPVGSPLSLECTVEGTSNPNLYWYRQAAGRGLQLLFYSVGIGQISSEVPQNLSASRPQDRQFILSSKKLLLSDSGFYLCAWSTSGNTIYFGEGSWLTVV.